The TCR beta chain under discussion was sequenced for a study of shared clonotypes between healthy human individuals. The study, taken as a whole, reports: In general, naive subsets displayed greater estimated richness than memory subsets did. Investigators collected only blood, and repertoires in tissues likely differ.

Concerning this clone: No antigen is known for it.

Assay: immunoSEQ multiplex PCR; the TCRdb copy retains only in-frame clones and omits some. The sample consists of around 1.6 million clones, 95% to 99% of them appearing once. With 1 base removed from V and 6 bases from J, the gap between germline ends came to 18 bases. Per germline, CDR1 MNHEY and CDR2 SVGAGI. The CDR3 contains 16 residues. Donors were healthy HIV-negative adults without recent acute infections or vaccinations. CD45RA+ naive and CD45RA-negative memory subsets were separated from CD4+ cells. Sequenced material: naive CD4+ T cells sorted from blood. Subset here: CD45RA+ positively selected. The clonotype comes from a man aged 25-45 years in good health. V usage is TRBV6-5 and J usage is TRBJ1-2; D perhaps matches TRBD1 (5 bases). The CDR3 spells CASSYWGRRVPDGYTF. CDR3 in DNA: TGTGCCAGCAGTTACTGGGGCCGCCGAGTGCCGGATGGCTACACCTTC.